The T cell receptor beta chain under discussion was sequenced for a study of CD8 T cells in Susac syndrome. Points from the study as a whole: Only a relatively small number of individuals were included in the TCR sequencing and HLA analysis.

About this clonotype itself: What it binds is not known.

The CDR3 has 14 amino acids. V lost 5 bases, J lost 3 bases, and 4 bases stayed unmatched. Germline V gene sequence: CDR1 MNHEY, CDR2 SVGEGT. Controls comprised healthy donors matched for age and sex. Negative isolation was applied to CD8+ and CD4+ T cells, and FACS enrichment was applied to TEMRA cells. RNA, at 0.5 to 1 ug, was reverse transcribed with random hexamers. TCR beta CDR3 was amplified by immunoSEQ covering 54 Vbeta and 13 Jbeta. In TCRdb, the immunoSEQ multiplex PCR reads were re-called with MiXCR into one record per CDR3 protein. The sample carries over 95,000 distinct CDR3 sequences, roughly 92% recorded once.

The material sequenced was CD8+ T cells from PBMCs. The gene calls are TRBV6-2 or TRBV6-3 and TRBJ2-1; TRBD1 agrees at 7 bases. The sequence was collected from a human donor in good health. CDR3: CASSRRTGYNEQFF. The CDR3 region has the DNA TGTGCCAGCAGTCGAAGGACAGGCTACAATGAGCAGTTCTTC.